The subject of this entry is one T cell receptor beta chain. Its antigen is not known. CDR1 is MGHRA and CDR2 is YSYEKL in the germline V gene. The CDR3 extends over 15 amino acids. Trimming took off 1 base at V and 4 bases at J, with 13 bases between the two ends. TCRdb independently ran MiXCR on the RT-PCR reads; one entry per CDR3 protein. Of a few hundred thousand distinct CDR3 sequences in the sample, 12% to 15% were seen once. The data were obtained in a study of response to subunit inactivated influenza vaccine. Regarding the study as a whole: The authors suggested that few new T cells are recruited per seasonal influenza vaccination.

This sample comprised PBMCs from blood, obtained 12 days after vaccination. The chain links TRBV4-1 to TRBJ1-2, with a weak D call TRBD1 (5 bases). The clonotype comes from a man aged 50 to 59 who received an inactivated influenza vaccine. The CDR3 here is CASSQGGDLAYGYTF. For the CDR3, the DNA is TGCGCCAGCAGCCAAGGAGGGGACCTAGCCTATGGCTACACCTTC.